These T cell receptor beta chains were read from a single sample in a study of graft-versus-host responses after intestinal transplantation. Sequencing was performed with immunoSEQ multiplex PCR; in TCRdb, only in-frame clones are kept and a portion is missing. The data show some 13,000 clones, 70% to 90% seen once. Material: PBMCs, obtained after intestinal transplantation. These receptors all stem from a human patient who received an intestinal transplant, so some T cells may come from the graft donor. CDR3s include the opening cysteine and the closing phenylalanine or tryptophan. A D gene is named only where the DNA matches it firmly. Clone size is shown for a subset of rows, as once, few, many or a class of expanded clone.

D: TRBD1; V: TRBV14; J: TRBJ2-7; size: -; CDR3: CASSQELGTGGFYEQYF; DNA: TGTGCCAGCAGCCAAGAACTTGGGACAGGAGGTTTTTACGAGCAGTACTTC
D: TRBD2; V: TRBV7-2; J: TRBJ2-7; size: -; CDR3: CASSLGKTSRAYEQYF; DNA: TGTGCCAGCAGCTTAGGAAAGACTAGCAGGGCCTATGAGCAGTACTTC
D: TRBD2; V: TRBV10-1; J: TRBJ2-1; size: -; CDR3: CASSERLAGGRGEQFF; DNA: TGCGCCAGCAGTGAGCGGCTAGCGGGGGGGCGGGGTGAGCAGTTCTTC
D: TRBD1; V: TRBV11-3; J: TRBJ1-1; size: -; CDR3: CASSLGTGNTEAFF; DNA: TGTGCCAGCAGCTTGGGGACAGGGAACACTGAAGCTTTCTTT
D: -; V: TRBV19; J: TRBJ1-5; size: few; CDR3: CASSSGTASGQPQHF; DNA: TGTGCCAGCTCATCTGGGACGGCCTCGGGTCAGCCCCAGCATTTT
D: TRBD1; V: TRBV29-1; J: TRBJ1-1; size: few; CDR3: CSVRTGGTEAFF; DNA: TGCAGCGTTCGGACAGGGGGCACTGAAGCTTTCTTT
D: TRBD1; V: TRBV6-1; J: TRBJ1-6; size: -; CDR3: CASSTPGTAGTPLHF; DNA: TGTGCCAGCAGTACCCCCGGGACAGCCGGTACCCCCCTCCACTTT
D: TRBD2; V: TRBV15; J: TRBJ2-1; size: -; CDR3: CATSRDFSGSNEQFF; DNA: TGTGCCACCAGCAGAGATTTTAGCGGGAGTAATGAGCAGTTCTTC
D: TRBD2; V: TRBV27; J: TRBJ2-7; size: -; CDR3: CASSVSGGAVYEQYF; DNA: TGTGCCAGCAGTGTCTCGGGGGGGGCTGTGTACGAGCAGTACTTC
D: -; V: TRBV6-5; J: TRBJ1-1; size: few; CDR3: CASSYSHGNTEAFF; DNA: TGTGCCAGCAGTTACTCTCACGGGAACACTGAAGCTTTCTTT
D: -; V: TRBV5-6; J: TRBJ1-2; size: -; CDR3: CASSFGGSANYGYTF; DNA: TGTGCCAGCAGCTTCGGGGGGTCAGCTAACTATGGCTACACCTTC
D: TRBD2; V: TRBV9; J: TRBJ2-3; size: -; CDR3: CASSALSGRTDTQYF; DNA: TGTGCCAGCAGCGCGCTTAGCGGGAGGACAGATACGCAGTATTTT
D: -; V: TRBV10-3; J: TRBJ1-1; size: -; CDR3: CAISESRQNTEAFF; DNA: TGTGCCATCAGTGAGTCGCGACAGAACACTGAAGCTTTCTTT
D: TRBD2; V: TRBV19; J: TRBJ2-1; size: -; CDR3: CASRAAGGPENEQFF; DNA: TGTGCCAGTAGGGCGGCGGGAGGGCCCGAAAATGAGCAGTTCTTC
D: -; V: TRBV6-6; J: TRBJ1-2; size: -; CDR3: CASSQENYGYTF; DNA: TGTGCCAGCTCCCAGGAGAACTATGGCTACACCTTC
D: -; V: TRBV5-6; J: TRBJ2-5; size: -; CDR3: CASSWGDRETQYF; DNA: TGTGCCAGCAGCTGGGGTGATCGGGAGACCCAGTACTTC
D: -; V: TRBV5-1; J: TRBJ2-5; size: -; CDR3: CASSLNLAGETQYF; DNA: TGCGCCAGCAGCTTGAACCTGGCCGGAGAGACCCAGTACTTC
D: -; V: TRBV4-1; J: TRBJ2-4; size: -; CDR3: CASSQDRAKNIQYF; DNA: TGCGCCAGCAGCCAAGACAGGGCCAAAAACATTCAGTACTTC
D: TRBD1; V: TRBV28; J: TRBJ1-5; size: -; CDR3: CASSSGGHQPQHF; DNA: TGTGCCAGCAGTTCAGGGGGCCACCAGCCCCAGCATTTT
D: -; V: TRBV6-6; J: TRBJ2-7; size: -; CDR3: CASMEGQSYEQYF; DNA: TGTGCCAGCATGGAGGGACAGAGTTACGAGCAGTACTTC
D: -; V: TRBV5-4; J: TRBJ2-5; size: -; CDR3: CASSFLKLETQYF; DNA: TGTGCCAGCAGCTTCCTGAAGTTGGAGACCCAGTACTTC
D: TRBD1; V: TRBV9; J: TRBJ1-2; size: medium-sized; CDR3: CASSVEGQVGGYTF; DNA: TGTGCCAGCAGCGTAGAAGGACAGGTGGGAGGCTACACCTTC
D: -; V: TRBV5-1; J: TRBJ1-1; size: -; CDR3: CASSLNSPGAPNTEAFF; DNA: TGCGCCAGCAGCCTGAATTCGCCCGGGGCCCCGAACACTGAAGCTTTCTTT
D: TRBD1; V: TRBV5-6; J: TRBJ2-5; size: -; CDR3: CASETGQGLETQYF; DNA: TGTGCCAGCGAAACGGGACAGGGCCTAGAGACCCAGTACTTC
D: -; V: TRBV10-3; J: TRBJ2-3; size: -; CDR3: CAISRDITDTQYF; DNA: TGTGCCATCAGTAGGGACATCACAGATACGCAGTATTTT
D: -; V: TRBV10-3; J: TRBJ1-1; size: -; CDR3: CAIRVDGPNTEAFF; DNA: TGTGCCATCAGGGTAGACGGACCGAACACTGAAGCTTTCTTT
D: -; V: TRBV28; J: TRBJ1-5; size: -; CDR3: CASSRTASYQPQHF; DNA: TGTGCCAGCAGTCGGACCGCCAGCTATCAGCCCCAGCATTTT
D: -; V: TRBV2; J: TRBJ2-1; size: -; CDR3: CASSRLGAEQFF; DNA: TGTGCCAGCAGCAGACTGGGGGCAGAGCAGTTCTTC
D: -; V: TRBV7-9; J: TRBJ2-1; size: -; CDR3: CASSGGNEQFF; DNA: TGTGCCAGCAGTGGGGGGAATGAGCAGTTCTTC
D: -; V: TRBV9; J: TRBJ1-2; size: -; CDR3: CASSPSPRVNYGYTF; DNA: TGTGCCAGCAGCCCCTCCCCCAGGGTCAACTATGGCTACACCTTC
D: -; V: TRBV28; J: TRBJ1-2; size: -; CDR3: CAVPLRVSFTRGNYGYTF; DNA: TGTGCCGTCCCACTCAGGGTCTCTTTTACCCGCGGAAACTATGGCTACACCTTC
D: -; V: TRBV28; J: TRBJ1-3; size: few; CDR3: CASSRGRFSGNTIYF; DNA: TGTGCCAGCAGCCGGGGACGGTTCTCTGGAAACACCATATATTTT
D: -; V: TRBV2; J: TRBJ1-4; size: -; CDR3: CASVPGPPWEKLFF; DNA: TGTGCCAGCGTACCGGGTCCCCCTTGGGAAAAACTGTTTTTT
D: TRBD2; V: TRBV5-1; J: TRBJ2-1; size: -; CDR3: CASRTSGSSYNEQFF; DNA: TGCGCCAGCAGGACTAGCGGGAGCTCCTACAATGAGCAGTTCTTC
D: -; V: TRBV19; J: TRBJ1-2; size: -; CDR3: CATQSGGLYYGYTF; DNA: TGTGCCACCCAATCGGGGGGACTATACTATGGCTACACCTTC
D: -; V: TRBV6-1; J: TRBJ1-1; size: -; CDR3: CASSANGGTEAFF; DNA: TGTGCCAGCAGTGCCAACGGGGGAACTGAAGCTTTCTTT
D: -; V: TRBV27; J: TRBJ1-1; size: -; CDR3: CASSRIGLYTEAFF; DNA: TGTGCCAGCTCCCGGATCGGGCTTTACACTGAAGCTTTCTTT
D: -; V: TRBV6-1; J: TRBJ2-7; size: -; CDR3: CASTEGGSYEQYF; DNA: TGTGCCAGCACCGAGGGCGGATCCTACGAGCAGTACTTC
D: -; V: TRBV27; J: TRBJ2-3; size: -; CDR3: CASSRFRGDGTDTQYF; DNA: TGTGCCAGCAGTCGGTTCAGAGGGGACGGAACAGATACGCAGTATTTT
D: -; V: TRBV9; J: TRBJ1-3; size: -; CDR3: CASSVEGDGNTIYF; DNA: TGTGCCAGCAGCGTAGAGGGTGACGGAAACACCATATATTTT
D: TRBD1; V: TRBV5-5; J: TRBJ1-2; size: -; CDR3: CASSWDRGYGYTF; DNA: TGTGCCAGCAGCTGGGACAGGGGGTATGGCTACACCTTC
D: -; V: TRBV7-9; J: TRBJ1-5; size: -; CDR3: CASSPSGTDNQPQHF; DNA: TGTGCCAGCAGCCCATCCGGGACGGATAATCAGCCCCAGCATTTT
D: TRBD2; V: TRBV5-1; J: TRBJ2-3; size: -; CDR3: CASSLASFIGRAPTDTQYF; DNA: TGCGCCAGCAGCTTGGCGAGTTTTATCGGGAGGGCCCCCACAGATACGCAGTATTTT
D: TRBD2; V: TRBV11-2; J: TRBJ2-1; size: -; CDR3: CASSLGGRVDEQFF; DNA: TGTGCCAGCAGCTTAGGCGGGAGAGTCGATGAGCAGTTCTTC
D: -; V: TRBV5-6; J: TRBJ2-7; size: -; CDR3: CASSLGLIPYEQYF; DNA: TGTGCCAGCAGCTTGGGGCTGATCCCCTACGAGCAGTACTTC
D: -; V: TRBV30; J: TRBJ2-1; size: -; CDR3: CAWQGIYEQFF; DNA: TGTGCCTGGCAGGGAATCTATGAGCAGTTCTTC
D: -; V: TRBV27; J: TRBJ1-5; size: -; CDR3: CASSSGQGNQPQHF; DNA: TGTGCCAGCAGTTCGGGACAAGGAAATCAGCCCCAGCATTTT
D: TRBD1; V: TRBV5-8; J: TRBJ2-1; size: -; CDR3: CASHPGQGANEQFF; DNA: TGTGCCAGTCACCCGGGACAGGGGGCCAATGAGCAGTTCTTC
D: TRBD1; V: TRBV27; J: TRBJ2-5; size: -; CDR3: CASSWTGFETQYF; DNA: TGTGCCAGCAGCTGGACAGGGTTTGAGACCCAGTACTTC
D: -; V: TRBV5-4; J: TRBJ2-2; size: -; CDR3: CASSPSGWGAGELFF; DNA: TGTGCCAGCAGCCCCTCGGGTTGGGGGGCCGGGGAGCTGTTTTTT
D: -; V: TRBV25-1; J: TRBJ2-4; size: -; CDR3: CASSVRGRNIQYF; DNA: TGTGCCAGCAGTGTAAGGGGGAGGAACATTCAGTACTTC